Listed below are T cell receptor beta chains from one sample, sequenced in a study of cytomegalovirus exposure and HLA in healthy donors. This table comes from immunoSEQ multiplex PCR, and its TCRdb copy is limited to in-frame clones, with some not included. The repertoire holds about 190,000 clones, with approximately 84% as singletons. The sample consisted of PBMCs. These receptors all stem from a woman between 50 and 59 years old in good health and CMV-seropositive. CDR3s include the opening cysteine and the closing phenylalanine or tryptophan. A D gene is named only where the DNA matches it firmly. Clone size, where shown, is once, few, many, or a class for clones that have expanded.

TRBV5-1	.	.	TRBJ2-6	18	CASSLAEGVRSGANVLTF	TGCGCCAGCAGCTTGGCCGAGGGGGTTCGCTCTGGGGCCAACGTCCTGACTTTC
TRBV29-1	TRBD1	.	TRBJ1-2	13	CSVDSGQGRGYTF	TGCAGCGTTGATAGTGGACAGGGAAGAGGCTACACCTTC
TRBV4-1	.	few	TRBJ1-4	14	CASSQSRGNEKLFF	TGCGCCAGCAGCCAATCACGGGGGAATGAAAAACTGTTTTTT
TRBV4-2	TRBD1	.	TRBJ2-3	15	CASSQGDRDPDTQYF	TGTGCCAGCAGCCAAGGGGACAGGGACCCAGATACGCAGTATTTT
TRBV7-2	TRBD1	.	TRBJ2-7	14	CASTSLRGQGEQYF	TGTGCCAGCACCTCATTAAGGGGGCAGGGGGAGCAGTACTTC
TRBV7-2	TRBD2	.	TRBJ2-3	17	CASSLVSSGYGTDTQYF	TGTGCCAGCAGCTTAGTTTCTAGCGGGTACGGCACAGATACGCAGTATTTT
TRBV7-3	TRBD1	.	TRBJ2-7	15	CASSPGTGPRGEQYF	TGTGCCAGCAGCCCTGGGACAGGACCGAGGGGGGAGCAGTACTTC
TRBV29-1	.	.	TRBJ1-4	13	CSVEFGGTRKLFF	TGCAGCGTTGAATTCGGGGGGACGCGGAAACTGTTTTTT
TRBV10-1	.	.	TRBJ2-7	13	CASSWREAYEQYF	TGCGCCAGCAGTTGGAGGGAGGCCTACGAGCAGTACTTC
TRBV6-1	.	.	TRBJ2-1	14	CASSPGIARNEQFF	TGTGCCAGCAGTCCGGGGATAGCGAGGAATGAGCAGTTCTTC
TRBV9	.	few	TRBJ1-1	14	CASSLPGSGTEAFF	TGTGCCAGCAGTTTACCGGGGAGCGGCACTGAAGCTTTCTTT
TRBV5-4	.	once	TRBJ1-6	14	CASRPQGSNSPLHF	TGTGCCAGCAGACCGCAGGGGTCCAATTCACCCCTCCACTTT
TRBV7-9	TRBD1	.	TRBJ1-4	15	CASSADRTTNEKLFF	TGTGCCAGCAGCGCGGACAGGACAACTAATGAAAAACTGTTTTTT
TRBV4-1	.	.	TRBJ1-6	17	CASSQDARTTYNSPLHF	TGCGCCAGCAGCCAAGATGCTCGGACTACATATAATTCACCCCTCCACTTT
TRBV5-4	TRBD1	.	TRBJ2-1	17	CASSLGVDRGQGNEQFF	TGTGCCAGCAGCTTAGGAGTGGACAGGGGGCAAGGGAATGAGCAGTTCTTC
TRBV30	TRBD1	.	TRBJ1-2	16	CAWKLTPGGQLYGYTF	TGTGCCTGGAAATTAACTCCAGGGGGACAACTCTATGGCTACACCTTC
TRBV5-1	.	.	TRBJ2-2	16	CASSLSAQENTGELFF	TGCGCCAGCAGCTTGTCCGCACAGGAGAACACCGGGGAGCTGTTTTTT
TRBV9	TRBD2	.	TRBJ2-3	20	CASSTPVRLAGRASTDTQYF	TGTGCCAGCAGTACCCCCGTCCGACTAGCGGGCCGTGCTAGCACAGATACGCAGTATTTT
TRBV11-2	TRBD1	.	TRBJ2-2	17	CASSRNRDSANTGELFF	TGTGCCAGCAGCCGGAATAGGGACAGCGCGAACACCGGGGAGCTGTTTTTT
TRBV6-6	.	.	TRBJ2-5	12	CASKLPQETQYF	TGTGCCAGCAAACTACCGCAAGAGACCCAGTACTTC
TRBV4-3	.	once	TRBJ1-5	13	CASSQEGAQPQHF	TGCGCCAGCAGCCAAGAGGGGGCGCAGCCCCAGCATTTT
TRBV7-9	.	.	TRBJ2-7	17	CASSPISRGDSYYEQYF	TGTGCCAGCAGCCCAATATCACGCGGGGATTCCTATTACGAGCAGTACTTC
TRBV5-4	.	.	TRBJ1-6	15	CASSLGTPGRSPLHF	TGTGCCAGCAGTCTAGGGACACCAGGCCGTTCACCCCTCCACTTT
TRBV2	.	.	TRBJ2-3	15	CASSGWGGKADTQYF	TGTGCCAGCAGTGGGTGGGGGGGCAAGGCAGATACGCAGTATTTT
TRBV4-3	TRBD1	few	TRBJ2-7	15	CASSPSRDSSYEQYF	TGCGCCAGCAGCCCCTCCCGGGACAGCTCCTACGAGCAGTACTTC
TRBV7-9	TRBD1	.	TRBJ1-2	13	CASSLGQGQGYTF	TGTGCCAGCAGCTTAGGACAGGGACAAGGCTACACCTTC
TRBV10-1	.	few	TRBJ1-1	13	CASSVAGNTEAFF	TGCGCCAGCAGTGTTGCAGGTAACACTGAAGCTTTCTTT
TRBV4-2	TRBD2	.	TRBJ2-3	17	CASSPVNRGGGTDTQYF	TGTGCCAGCAGCCCGGTTAATCGGGGGGGCGGCACAGATACGCAGTATTTT
TRBV9	TRBD1	.	TRBJ2-2	17	CASSVGGQGGVTGELFF	TGTGCCAGCAGCGTGGGCGGACAGGGGGGGGTTACCGGGGAGCTGTTTTTT